This T cell receptor (beta chain) is drawn from a study of blood T cell repertoires in COVID-19. Across the study: Sample material is recorded as cDNA or gDNA derived from T cells, B-cell-depleted T cells, or PBMCs.

Sequenced by immunoSEQ multiplex PCR; TCRdb stores in-frame clones only, minus some. Of 150,000 to 200,000 clones in the sample, over 75% were seen once. This TCR came from a human donor in a cohort sampled during active COVID-19. Sequenced sample: peripheral blood.

This CDR3 reads CASRTGGFNNEQFF. CDR3 bases: TGTGCCAGTCGGACGGGGGGATTCAACAATGAGCAGTTCTTC. The V gene is TRBV19, the J gene TRBJ2-1; TRBD2 matches 7 bases. CDR1 and CDR2 (germline): LNHDA, SQIVND (reference sequence). V lost 8 bases and J lost 5; bases outside the gene matches: 9. The CDR3 totals 14 residues.